The T cell receptor beta chain described here comes from a study of cytomegalovirus exposure and HLA in healthy donors. 60 Vbeta and 13 Jbeta primers were used in PCR. The repertoire was sequenced with immunoSEQ multiplex PCR; TCRdb's copy has only in-frame clones and lacks some. This table holds 30,000 to 35,000 clones. The CDR3 sequence is 17 residues long. After removal of 4 bases from V and 0 bases from J, the junction contained 9 bases not matched to a gene. CDR1 and CDR2 from the germline V gene are SGHNT and YYREEE (reference sequence). This receptor was obtained from a woman aged 40 to 50 in good health and CMV-seropositive. The sequencing input was PBMCs. The chain is built from TRBV5-4 and TRBJ2-3; 9 nucleotides line up with TRBD2. Here the CDR3 reads CASSPGLAGTSTDTQYF. The CDR3 DNA is TGTGCCAGCAGCCCCGGGCTAGCGGGAACTAGCACAGATACGCAGTATTTT.